This T cell receptor beta chain was sequenced during a study of blood T cell repertoires in COVID-19. About the study: The United States, Italy and Spain supplied acute and convalescent COVID-19 samples.

With 5 bases clipped from V and 8 bases from J, the junction kept 8 bases outside the gene matches. The CDR3 covers 13 residues. CDR1 is MDHEN, CDR2 SYDVKM, per germline. Clones were read by immunoSEQ multiplex PCR, and TCRdb kept only the in-frame ones, dropping some. The sample lists hundreds of thousands of clones; around 85% were seen once. The receptor was isolated from a woman in her thirties or forties with active or convalescent COVID-19. The chain combines TRBV28 with TRBJ1-2; 7 positions match TRBD1. Input material: peripheral blood. CDR3 residues: CASSPQTGIGYTF. In DNA form, the CDR3 reads TGTGCCAGCAGTCCACAGACAGGGATCGGCTACACCTTC.